A selection of T cell receptor beta chains follows, all from one sample in a study of blood T cell repertoires in COVID-19. Sequencing used immunoSEQ multiplex PCR; TCRdb keeps in-frame clones, though not all of them. The profile shows hundreds of thousands of clones, approximately 91% of them singletons. Source material: peripheral blood. The origin of the receptors is a woman in her 70s with COVID-19, enrolled during active disease. CDR3s include the opening cysteine and the closing phenylalanine or tryptophan. A D gene is named only where the DNA matches it firmly. Clone size is not always given. Where it is, it says once, few, many or a class for expanded clones.

>TRBV24-1|-|16|TRBD2|TRBJ2-1
TGTGCCACCAGTGATTCCGGGGGGAGCTCCTACAATGAGCAGTTCTTC
CATSDSGGSSYNEQFF
>TRBV27|-|11|-|TRBJ1-2
TGTGCCAGCCTAGGGGCCAGCGGCTACACCTTC
CASLGASGYTF
>TRBV10-3|-|14|-|TRBJ2-3
TGTGCCATAAGGGGCCTCACCCTCACAGATACGCAGTATTTT
CAIRGLTLTDTQYF
>TRBV14|-|16|TRBD2|TRBJ2-5
TGTGCCAGCAGCCAACCCGGACTAGCGGGTGGGGAGACCCAGTACTTC
CASSQPGLAGGETQYF
>TRBV10-3|-|16|-|TRBJ2-7
TGTGCCATCAGTGCGCCCACTCCAGGGGCGATAAACGAGCAGTACTTC
CAISAPTPGAINEQYF
>TRBV5-1|-|15|TRBD2|TRBJ2-3
TGCGCCAGCAGCCTAACTAGCGGGGAGGCAGATACGCAGTATTTT
CASSLTSGEADTQYF
>TRBV6-6|-|16|-|TRBJ2-6
TGTGCCAGCAGTTACGACTCATGGTCTGGGGCCAACGTCCTGACTTTC
CASSYDSWSGANVLTF
>TRBV19|-|15|-|TRBJ1-5
TGTGCCAGTAGTATAGCCAGGGAAGTACCTCAGCCCCAGCATTTT
CASSIAREVPQPQHF
>TRBV28|-|12|-|TRBJ1-5
TGTGCCAGCAGTTCGAAAGGGGAGCCCCAGCATTTT
CASSSKGEPQHF
>TRBV5-1|-|15|-|TRBJ2-3
TGCGCCAGCAGCTTGGTCACAGGGACCACAGATACGCAGTATTTT
CASSLVTGTTDTQYF
>TRBV11-2|-|17|TRBD2|TRBJ2-2
TGTGCCAGCAGCTCCCGACTAGCGGGGGCCACCACCGGGGAGCTGTTTTTT
CASSSRLAGATTGELFF
>TRBV28|-|16|-|TRBJ1-5
TGTGCCAGCAGTTTAGAGGACAGTTATAGCAATCAGCCCCAGCATTTT
CASSLEDSYSNQPQHF
>TRBV7-9|-|12|-|TRBJ2-1
TGTGCCAGCAGCTCCTTCGGGAATGAGCAGTTCTTC
CASSSFGNEQFF
>TRBV5-1|-|14|TRBD1|TRBJ2-1
TGCGCCAGCAGCTTAGGGACAGGAGACAATGAGCAGTTCTTC
CASSLGTGDNEQFF
>TRBV2|-|12|-|TRBJ2-7
TGTGCCAGCAGTGGAGGAGGGGACGAGCAGTACTTC
CASSGGGDEQYF
>TRBV19|-|14|TRBD1|TRBJ2-7
TGTGCCAGTAGTGCAGGGACAGGCTCCTACGAGCAGTACTTC
CASSAGTGSYEQYF
>TRBV19|-|16|-|TRBJ2-2
TGTGCCAGTAGTATCGCGAGGCGGCTAAACACCGGGGAGCTGTTTTTT
CASSIARRLNTGELFF
>TRBV5-6|-|14|-|TRBJ2-2
TGTGCCAGCAGCTCGGGTGCGAACACCGGGGAGCTGTTTTTT
CASSSGANTGELFF
>TRBV18|-|16|-|TRBJ1-4
TGTGCCAGCTCACCAATCGCAGGCGGGTCTAATGAAAAACTGTTTTTT
CASSPIAGGSNEKLFF
>TRBV7-9|-|15|-|TRBJ2-7
TGTGCCAGCAGCCCTCTTCCAAGCCTGACCTACGAGCAGTACTTC
CASSPLPSLTYEQYF
>TRBV7-2|-|15|-|TRBJ1-1
TGTGCCAGCAGCTTCTCAGGGCCGATGAACACTGAAGCTTTCTTT
CASSFSGPMNTEAFF
>TRBV11-2|-|15|TRBD1|TRBJ2-1
TGTGCCAGCAGCATCGACAGGGGGGTCTACAATGAGCAGTTCTTC
CASSIDRGVYNEQFF
>TRBV18|-|13|-|TRBJ1-2
TGTGCCAGCTCGCCGGGTTTTTCTTATGGCTACACCTTC
CASSPGFSYGYTF
>TRBV2|few|18|TRBD2|TRBJ2-5
TGTGCCAGCAGCGCCCCGTTTGGCGGGGGGGCTATGTCGGAGACCCAGTACTTC
CASSAPFGGGAMSETQYF
>TRBV10-2|-|13|-|TRBJ2-1
TGCGCCAGCAGTGAGCCTTATTACAATGAGCAGTTCTTC
CASSEPYYNEQFF
>TRBV2|-|13|TRBD1|TRBJ2-7
TGTGCCAGCAGTGCGACAGGGGGCGGAGAGCAGTACTTC
CASSATGGGEQYF
>TRBV4-1|-|17|TRBD2|TRBJ2-2
TGCGCCAGCAGCATAAGACTAGCGGGGGTAAACACCGGGGAGCTGTTTTTT
CASSIRLAGVNTGELFF
>TRBV4-1|-|18|-|TRBJ2-5
TGCGCCAGCAGCCAAGCGGCAGTCAGGGGTCCCCACCAAGAGACCCAGTACTTC
CASSQAAVRGPHQETQYF
>TRBV20-1|-|12|-|TRBJ1-2
TGCAGTGCTAGTGGCACAAACTATGGCTACACCTTC
CSASGTNYGYTF
>TRBV29-1|-|13|TRBD1|TRBJ1-4
TGCAGCGTCGCACAGGGGGCTATTGAAAAACTGTTTTTT
CSVAQGAIEKLFF
>TRBV6-5|-|14|TRBD2|TRBJ2-3
TGTGCCAGCAGAATTAGCGGGGGGGCCGGTACGCAGTATTTT
CASRISGGAGTQYF
>TRBV9|-|13|-|TRBJ2-2
TGTGCCAGCCGGGACTCCGGACCCGGGGAGCTGTTTTTT
CASRDSGPGELFF
>TRBV29-1|-|11|-|TRBJ2-5
TGCAGCGCTTATATCCAAGAGACCCAGTACTTC
CSAYIQETQYF
>TRBV18|-|13|-|TRBJ2-1
TGTGCCAGCTCACCACCCTACGGGGATGAGCAGTTCTTC
CASSPPYGDEQFF
>TRBV6-5|-|15|TRBD1|TRBJ2-7
TGTGCCAGCAGTCGTCCGGGACAGGGTTTATACGAGCAGTACTTC
CASSRPGQGLYEQYF
>TRBV21-1|once|14|-|TRBJ2-1
TGTGCCAGCAGCTCCAGACAGGACTCCAATGAGCAGTTCTTC
CASSSRQDSNEQFF
>TRBV6-5|few|14|-|TRBJ1-6
TGTGCCAGCACCTCAGACACCCTGAATTCACCCCTCCACTTT
CASTSDTLNSPLHF
>TRBV9|-|13|-|TRBJ2-5
TGTGCCAGCAGCCCGCTAGCGAGGGAGACCCAGTACTTC
CASSPLARETQYF
>TRBV6-5|few|14|-|TRBJ1-2
TGTGCCAGCAGTTCGAGGAGTTCTAACTATGGCTACACCTTC
CASSSRSSNYGYTF